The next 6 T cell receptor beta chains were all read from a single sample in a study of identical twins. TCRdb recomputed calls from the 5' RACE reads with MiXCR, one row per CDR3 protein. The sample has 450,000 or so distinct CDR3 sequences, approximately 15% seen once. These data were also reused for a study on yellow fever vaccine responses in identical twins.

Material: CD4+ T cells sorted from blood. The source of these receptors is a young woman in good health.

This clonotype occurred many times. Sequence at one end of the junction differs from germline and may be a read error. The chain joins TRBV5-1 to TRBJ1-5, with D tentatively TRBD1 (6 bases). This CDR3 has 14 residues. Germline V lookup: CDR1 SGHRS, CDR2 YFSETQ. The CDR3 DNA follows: TGTGCCAGCAGTCTTACAGGGAGCAATCAGCCCCAGCATTTT. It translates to CASSLTGSNQPQHF.

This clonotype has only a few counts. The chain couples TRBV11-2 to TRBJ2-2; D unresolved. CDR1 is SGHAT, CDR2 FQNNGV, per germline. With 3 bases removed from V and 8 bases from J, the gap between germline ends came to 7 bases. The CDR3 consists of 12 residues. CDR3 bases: TGTGCCAGCAGCTTTAATTTGGGGGAGCTGTTTTTT. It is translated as CASSFNLGELFF. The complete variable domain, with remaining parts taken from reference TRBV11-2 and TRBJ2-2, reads EAGVAQSPRYKIIEKRQSVAFWCNPISGHATLYWYQQILGQGPKLLIQFQNNGVVDDSQLPKDRFSAERLKGVDSTLKIQPAKLEDSAVYLCASSFNLGELFFGEGSRLTVL.

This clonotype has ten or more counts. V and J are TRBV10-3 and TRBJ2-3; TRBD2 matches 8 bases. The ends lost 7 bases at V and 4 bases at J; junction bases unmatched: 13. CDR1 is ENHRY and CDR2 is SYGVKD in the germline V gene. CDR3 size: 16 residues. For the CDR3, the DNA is TGTGCCATCAAAAGGCGGCTTAGCGGGAATGCAGATACGCAGTATTTT. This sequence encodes CAIKRRLSGNADTQYF.

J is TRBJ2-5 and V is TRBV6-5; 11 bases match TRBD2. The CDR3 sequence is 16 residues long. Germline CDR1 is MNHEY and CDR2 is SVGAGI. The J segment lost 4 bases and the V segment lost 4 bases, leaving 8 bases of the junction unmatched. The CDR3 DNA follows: TGTGCCAGCAGTTCCATTAGCGGGGGGGCTGGAGAGACCCAGTACTTC. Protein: CASSSISGGAGETQYF.

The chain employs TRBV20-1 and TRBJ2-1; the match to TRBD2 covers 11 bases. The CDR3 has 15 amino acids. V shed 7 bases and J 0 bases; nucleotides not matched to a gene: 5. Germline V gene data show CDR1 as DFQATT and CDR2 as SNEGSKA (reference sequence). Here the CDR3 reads CSVRTSGFSYNEQFF. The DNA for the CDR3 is TGCAGTGTTCGGACTAGCGGGTTCTCCTACAATGAGCAGTTCTTC.

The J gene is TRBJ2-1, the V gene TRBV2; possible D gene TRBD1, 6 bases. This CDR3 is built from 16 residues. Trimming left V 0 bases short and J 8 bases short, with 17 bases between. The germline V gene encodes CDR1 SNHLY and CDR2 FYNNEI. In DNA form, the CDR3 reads TGTGCCAGCAGTGAAGCGGTTGGGGACAAACGCTATGAGCAGTTCTTC. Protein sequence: CASSEAVGDKRYEQFF. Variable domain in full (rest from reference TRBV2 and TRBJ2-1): EPEVTQTPSHQVTQMGQEVILRCVPISNHLYFYWYRQILGQKVEFLVSFYNNEISEKSEIFDDQFSVERPDGSNFTLKIRSTKLEDSAMYFCASSEAVGDKRYEQFFGPGTRLTVL.